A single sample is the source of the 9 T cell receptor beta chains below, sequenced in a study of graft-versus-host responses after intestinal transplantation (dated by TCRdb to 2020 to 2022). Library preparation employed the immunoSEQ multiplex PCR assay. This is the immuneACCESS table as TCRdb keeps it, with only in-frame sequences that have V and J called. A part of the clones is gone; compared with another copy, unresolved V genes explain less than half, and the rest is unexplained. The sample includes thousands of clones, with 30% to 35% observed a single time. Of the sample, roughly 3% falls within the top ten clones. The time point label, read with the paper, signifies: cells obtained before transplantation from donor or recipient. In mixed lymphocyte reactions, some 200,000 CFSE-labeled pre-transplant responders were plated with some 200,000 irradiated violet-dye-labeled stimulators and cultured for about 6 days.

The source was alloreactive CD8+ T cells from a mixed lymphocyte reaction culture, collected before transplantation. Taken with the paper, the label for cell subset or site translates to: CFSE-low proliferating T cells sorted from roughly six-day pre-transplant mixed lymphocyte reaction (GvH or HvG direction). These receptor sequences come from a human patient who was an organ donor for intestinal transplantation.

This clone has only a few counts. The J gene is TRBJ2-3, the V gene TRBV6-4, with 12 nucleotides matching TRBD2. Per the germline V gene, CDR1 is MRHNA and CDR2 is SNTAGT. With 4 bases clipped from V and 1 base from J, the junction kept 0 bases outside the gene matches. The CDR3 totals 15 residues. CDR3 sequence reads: CASSGLAGGTDTQYF. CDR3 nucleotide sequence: TGTGCCAGCAGTGGACTAGCGGGGGGCACAGATACGCAGTATTTT.

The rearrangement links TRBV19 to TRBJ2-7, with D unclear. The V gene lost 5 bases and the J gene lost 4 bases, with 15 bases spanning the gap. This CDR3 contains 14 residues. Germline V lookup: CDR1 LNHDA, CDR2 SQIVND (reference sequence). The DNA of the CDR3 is TGTGCCAGTAGTTCAGCATCAGAGGTTTACGAGCAGTACTTC. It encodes CASSSASEVYEQYF.

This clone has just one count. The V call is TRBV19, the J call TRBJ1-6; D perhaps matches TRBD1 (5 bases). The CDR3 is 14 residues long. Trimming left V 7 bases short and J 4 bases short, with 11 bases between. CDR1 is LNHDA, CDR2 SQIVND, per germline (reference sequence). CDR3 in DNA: TGTGCCAGTATGGCCCAGGGATATAATTCACCCCTCCACTTT. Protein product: CASMAQGYNSPLHF.

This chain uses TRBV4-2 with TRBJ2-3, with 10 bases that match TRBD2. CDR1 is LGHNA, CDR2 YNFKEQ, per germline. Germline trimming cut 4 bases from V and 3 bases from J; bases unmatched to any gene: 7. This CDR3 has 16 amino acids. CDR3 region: CASSPDSGRRTDTQYF. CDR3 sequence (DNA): TGTGCCAGCAGCCCGGATAGCGGGAGGAGGACAGATACGCAGTATTTT.

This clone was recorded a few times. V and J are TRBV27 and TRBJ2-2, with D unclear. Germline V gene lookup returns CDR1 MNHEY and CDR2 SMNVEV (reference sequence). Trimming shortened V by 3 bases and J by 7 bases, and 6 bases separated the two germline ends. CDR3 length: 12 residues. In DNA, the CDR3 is TGTGCCAGCAGTTTCGGTAGCGGGGAGCTGTTTTTT. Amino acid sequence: CASSFGSGELFF.

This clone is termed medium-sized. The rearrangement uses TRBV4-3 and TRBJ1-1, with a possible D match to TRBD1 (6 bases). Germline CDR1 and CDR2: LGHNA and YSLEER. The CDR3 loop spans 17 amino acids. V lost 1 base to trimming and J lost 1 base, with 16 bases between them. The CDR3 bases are TGCGCCAGCAGCCAAGGACCCAGAGGGGGAGAGAACACTGAAGCTTTCTTT. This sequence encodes CASSQGPRGGENTEAFF.

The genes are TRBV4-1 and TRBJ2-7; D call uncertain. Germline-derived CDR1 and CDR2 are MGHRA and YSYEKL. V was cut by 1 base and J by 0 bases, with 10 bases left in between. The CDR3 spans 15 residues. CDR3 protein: CASSQVVTPSYEQYF. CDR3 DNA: TGCGCCAGCAGCCAAGTAGTAACTCCCTCCTACGAGCAGTACTTC.

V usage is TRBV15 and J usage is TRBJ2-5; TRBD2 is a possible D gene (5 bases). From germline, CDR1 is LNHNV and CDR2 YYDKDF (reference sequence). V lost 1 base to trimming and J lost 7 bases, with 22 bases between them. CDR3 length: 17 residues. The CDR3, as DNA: TGTGCCACCAGCAGAGTGGGTGAGGGCGCCCATATCAGGACCCAGTACTTC. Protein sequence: CATSRVGEGAHIRTQYF.

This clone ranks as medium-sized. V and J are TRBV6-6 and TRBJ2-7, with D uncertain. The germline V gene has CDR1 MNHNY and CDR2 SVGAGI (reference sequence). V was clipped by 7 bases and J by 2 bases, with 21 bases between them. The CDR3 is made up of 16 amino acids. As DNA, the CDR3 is TGTGCCAGCACCCACTATGGGTCCGCCTATACCTACGAGCAGTACTTC. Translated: CASTHYGSAYTYEQYF.